Presented here are 31 T cell receptor beta chains from one specimen sequenced in a study of response to subunit inactivated influenza vaccine. A single record per CDR3 protein comes from TCRdb applying MiXCR to the RT-PCR reads. This sample has about 620,000 distinct CDR3 sequences, with over 9.5% found just once. Specimen: PBMCs from blood, collected on the day of vaccination. The source of these receptors is a man aged 50-60 years who received an inactivated influenza vaccine.

The chain couples TRBV6-5 to TRBJ1-5; D unclear. Germline CDR1 is MNHEY and CDR2 is SVGAGI. The CDR3 consists of 15 residues. The V gene lost 1 base and the J gene lost 0 bases, with 7 bases spanning the gap. The CDR3 reads CASSYYDYSNQPQHF. The CDR3 DNA follows: TGTGCCAGCAGTTACTACGACTATAGCAATCAGCCCCAGCATTTT.

For the CDR3, the DNA is TGTGCCAGCAGTTACCCCACAGCAGGGCTCACAGCCTACGAGCAGTACTTC. It is translated as CASSYPTAGLTAYEQYF. V usage is TRBV6-2 or TRBV6-3 and J usage is TRBJ2-7, with D tentatively TRBD1 (5 bases). Germline CDR1 and CDR2: MNHEY and SVGEGT. Trimming removed 2 bases from V and 2 bases from J, with 19 bases in between. CDR3 length equals 17 residues.

This clonotype was seen at least ten times. This rearrangement joins TRBV12-3 or TRBV12-4 to TRBJ2-7; D ambiguous. This CDR3 region has 16 residues. Trimming removed 5 bases at V and 1 base at J, with 18 bases between. CDR3 protein: CASSPSFPVQSYEQYF. For the CDR3, the DNA is TGTGCCAGCAGTCCCTCTTTCCCAGTCCAATCCTACGAGCAGTACTTC.

This clonotype was seen repeatedly, ten times or more. The chain couples TRBV6-2 or TRBV6-3 to TRBJ2-2; no firm D call. Germline-derived CDR1 and CDR2 are MNHEY and SVGEGT. The CDR3 length is 17 residues. V dropped 5 bases and J dropped 0 bases, with 16 bases sitting between them. In nucleotides, the CDR3 is TGTGCCAGCAGTCCCAGTCGTGGGCAATCGAACACCGGGGAGCTGTTTTTT. Amino acids: CASSPSRGQSNTGELFF.

This clonotype has at least ten counts. V is TRBV4-2 and J is TRBJ2-2; TRBD2 agrees at 11 bases. Germline CDR1 is LGHNA and CDR2 is YNFKEQ. The J segment lost 1 base and the V segment lost 4 bases, leaving 5 bases of the junction unmatched. This CDR3 is built from 17 residues. The CDR3 loop is CASSPAGLAGNTGELFF. The CDR3 bases are TGTGCCAGCAGCCCCGCTGGACTAGCGGGGAACACCGGGGAGCTGTTTTTT.

This clonotype showed up just once. The rearrangement links TRBV24-1 to TRBJ2-1; 12 bases agree with TRBD1. The CDR3 is 16 amino acids. The junction had 6 bases not matched to a gene; V was cut back by 3 bases and J by 7 bases. CDR1 and CDR2 (germline): KGHDR, SFDVKD. CDR3 sequence reads: CATSDRDRGLGNEQFF. The CDR3 DNA reads as TGTGCCACCAGTGATCGGGACAGGGGGCTGGGTAATGAGCAGTTCTTC.

This clonotype was detected many times. The chain recombines TRBV5-1 with TRBJ2-7; 13 bases match TRBD2. After removal of 4 bases from V and 5 bases from J, the junction contained 12 bases not matched to a gene. Germline CDR1 is SGHRS and CDR2 is YFSETQ. This CDR3 contains 17 residues. The CDR3 DNA follows: TGCGCCAGCAGCATCGGACTAGCGGGAGAAGTTAGGAACGAGCAGTACTTC. Amino acid sequence: CASSIGLAGEVRNEQYF. The complete variable domain, with remaining parts taken from reference TRBV5-1 and TRBJ2-7, reads KAGVTQTPRYLIKTRGQQVTLSCSPISGHRSVSWYQQTPGQGLQFLFEYFSETQRNKGNFPGRFSGRQFSNSRSEMNVSTLELGDSALYLCASSIGLAGEVRNEQYFGPGTRLTVT.

Concerning this clonotype itself: A much more abundant neighbour one base away suggests this may be a read error. The chain carries TRBV4-3 and TRBJ2-7, with TRBD2 identical over 10 bases. The germline V gene encodes CDR1 LGHNA and CDR2 YSLEER. This CDR3 has 16 amino acids. CDR3 sequence: CASSQALSGGVYEKYF. CDR3 nucleotides: TGCGCCAGCAGCCAAGCTCTGAGCGGGGGGGTGTACGAGAAGTACTTC.

This clonotype was observed at least ten times. The V gene is TRBV12-3 or TRBV12-4, the J gene TRBJ1-5; D not certain. The CDR3 consists of 14 residues. Trimming cost V 2 bases and J 6 bases, with 11 bases left between them. The CDR3 sequence: CASSLSGRAQPQHF. DNA of the CDR3: TGTGCCAGCAGTTTATCTGGGAGGGCTCAGCCCCAGCATTTT.

This clonotype was recorded a few times. V usage is TRBV5-8 and J usage is TRBJ2-3; D may be TRBD2 (5 bases). Germline CDR1 SGHTS, CDR2 YDEGEE. The CDR3 is made up of 15 amino acids. V was trimmed by 4 bases and J by 0 bases, leaving 12 bases between them. DNA for the CDR3: TGTGCCAGCAGCACTGACTGGACTAGCACAGATACGCAGTATTTT. Translated, it gives CASSTDWTSTDTQYF. The complete variable domain, with remaining parts taken from reference TRBV5-8 and TRBJ2-3, reads EAGVTQSPTHLIKTRGQQATLRCSPISGHTSVYWYQQALGLGLQFLLWYDEGEERNRGNFPPRFSGRQFPNYSSELNVNALELEDSALYLCASSTDWTSTDTQYFGPGTRLTVL.

The chain joins TRBV12-3 or TRBV12-4 to TRBJ1-1, with a tentative D call TRBD1 (5 bases). V lost 3 bases, J lost 9 bases, and 17 bases lay in between. This CDR3 spans 14 amino acids. CDR3 region: CASSFGDGLRKAFF. The DNA for the CDR3 is TGTGCCAGCAGTTTCGGGGACGGTCTTCGAAAAGCTTTCTTT.

This clonotype was observed once. V gene TRBV20-1 combines with J gene TRBJ2-7; D is perhaps TRBD2 (5 bases). CDR3 size: 11 residues. The V gene's germline CDR1 is DFQATT and CDR2 SNEGSKA (reference sequence). Trimming removed 8 bases at V and 5 bases at J, with 13 bases between. CDR3 coding DNA: TGCAGTTCCGATGAGGGAAACGAGCAGTACTTC. Amino acid sequence: CSSDEGNEQYF.

This chain joins TRBV18 and TRBJ1-1; possibly TRBD1 for D (5 bases). The CDR3 totals 15 residues. V lost 3 bases and J 6 bases, leaving 17 bases between the germline ends. Germline lookup yields CDR1 KGHSH and CDR2 LQKENI. The CDR3: CASSPQWGGVSEAFF. CDR3 nucleotides: TGTGCCAGCTCACCCCAGTGGGGGGGTGTGTCTGAAGCTTTCTTT.

The CDR3 reads CAVDRGTEAFF. CDR3 sequence (DNA): TGTGCCGTAGACAGGGGGACTGAAGCTTTCTTT. The V call is TRBV5-4, the J call TRBJ1-1; TRBD1 aligns across 9 bases. The length of the CDR3 is 11 residues. The V and J ends lost 10 bases and 5 bases, in that order; junction bases with no gene match: 3. CDR1 SGHNT and CDR2 YYREEE come from the germline V gene (reference sequence).

The DNA for the CDR3 is TGTGCCAGCAGCTTAGTACAGGGAGTGAATCAGCCCCAGCATTTT. Residues: CASSLVQGVNQPQHF. The chain combines TRBV7-2 with TRBJ1-5; possibly TRBD1 for D (6 bases). This CDR3 comprises 15 residues. From germline, CDR1 is SGHTA and CDR2 FQGNSA. With 1 base removed from V and 4 bases from J, the gap between germline ends came to 11 bases.

The chain is built from TRBV4-2 and TRBJ2-5; 11 bases match TRBD2. V shed 0 bases, J shed 3 bases, and the junction held 6 bases outside the gene matches. CDR1 and CDR2 from the germline V gene are LGHNA and YNFKEQ. CDR3 length: 17 amino acids. The CDR3 DNA is TGTGCCAGCAGCCAAGATCTTAGCGGGAGGGAGAAAGAGACCCAGTACTTC. It yields the protein CASSQDLSGREKETQYF.

This chain joins TRBV12-3 or TRBV12-4 and TRBJ2-2, with D tentatively TRBD1 (6 bases). V dropped 4 bases and J dropped 9 bases, with 18 bases sitting between them. The CDR3 covers 15 residues. The CDR3 region is CASSSTTQGARELFF. The CDR3 DNA reads as TGTGCCAGCAGTTCGACAACACAGGGTGCCAGGGAGCTGTTTTTT.

The chain links TRBV5-1 to TRBJ2-5; TRBD1 or TRBD2 may be the D gene (5 bases each). Trimming stripped 4 bases from V and 5 bases from J, with 15 bases between. The CDR3 extends over 14 amino acids. Germline CDR1 and CDR2: SGHRS and YFSETQ. The CDR3 nucleotides are TGCGCCAGCAGCCCGGGACGCGCCGGGGAGACCCAGTACTTC. This sequence encodes CASSPGRAGETQYF. The whole variable domain, filled in from reference TRBV5-1 and TRBJ2-5, reads KAGVTQTPRYLIKTRGQQVTLSCSPISGHRSVSWYQQTPGQGLQFLFEYFSETQRNKGNFPGRFSGRQFSNSRSEMNVSTLELGDSALYLCASSPGRAGETQYFGPGTRLLVL.

This clonotype was seen repeatedly, ten times or more. V and J are TRBV20-1 and TRBJ2-7; possibly TRBD1 for D (5 bases). The germline V and J ends were trimmed by 0 bases and 4 bases, with 13 bases remaining between them. This CDR3 contains 14 residues. Per the germline V gene, CDR1 is DFQATT and CDR2 is SNEGSKA (reference sequence). As DNA, the CDR3 is TGCAGTGCTAGAGATCAAGGGTCAGGGTACGAGCAGTACTTC. This sequence encodes CSARDQGSGYEQYF.

This chain uses TRBV5-6 with TRBJ1-1; D gene unclear. Germline loops: CDR1 SGHDT, CDR2 YYEEEE. The CDR3 has 13 amino acids. Trimming removed 4 bases at V and 6 bases at J, with 13 bases between. The CDR3 DNA reads as TGTGCCAGCAGCCCCGACCGTGTTCCTGAAGCTTTCTTT. It translates to CASSPDRVPEAFF. Full variable domain (remainder filled in from reference TRBV5-6 and TRBJ1-1): DAGVTQSPTHLIKTRGQQVTLRCSPKSGHDTVSWYQQALGQGPQFIFQYYEEEERQRGNFPDRFSGHQFPNYSSELNVNALLLGDSALYLCASSPDRVPEAFFGQGTRLTVV.

This clonotype was seen more than once but under ten times. The chain carries TRBV2 and TRBJ2-7; D call uncertain. The length of the CDR3 is 13 residues. Trimming removed 6 bases from V and 9 bases from J, with 18 bases in between. Germline CDR1 and CDR2: SNHLY and FYNNEI. This CDR3 reads CASSENVRVSQYF. CDR3 nucleotide sequence: TGTGCCAGCAGCGAAAACGTCCGTGTGTCGCAGTACTTC.

The genes are TRBV12-3 or TRBV12-4 and TRBJ1-6; D call uncertain. The V gene lost 8 bases and the J gene lost 7 bases, with 18 bases spanning the gap. This CDR3 spans 15 amino acids. CDR3 region: CASATRTLGNSPLHF. The CDR3 coding sequence is TGTGCCAGCGCCACCAGGACGTTAGGAAATTCACCCCTCCACTTT.

The chain combines TRBV12-3 or TRBV12-4 with TRBJ2-7; no clear D gene. Trimming pared 2 bases from V and 2 bases from J, leaving 10 bases between. The CDR3 is 14 residues long. CDR3 amino acids: CASSLLDGPYEQYF. The CDR3 coding sequence is TGTGCCAGCAGTTTACTGGACGGCCCCTACGAGCAGTACTTC.

This clonotype showed up just a few times. The chain is built from TRBV15 and TRBJ2-2, with 8 nucleotides matching TRBD2. J gave up 0 bases and V 0 bases, and 24 bases lay outside the gene matches. CDR3 length: 24 amino acids. CDR1 is LNHNV and CDR2 is YYDKDF in the germline V gene (reference sequence). The CDR3 DNA reads TGTGCCACCAGCAGAGATAGCTCCGCAATGGCGCGGGAGGACACGACTGCGAACACCGGGGAGCTGTTTTTT. It yields the protein CATSRDSSAMAREDTTANTGELFF.

In its sample, this clonotype was seen a few times. V is TRBV28 and J is TRBJ2-7; 8 bases line up with TRBD2. J was trimmed by 6 bases and V by 3 bases; bases with no gene match: 7. Germline-derived CDR1 and CDR2 are MDHEN and SYDVKM. There are 14 residues in the CDR3. CDR3 residues: CASSFGGLGGEQYF. The CDR3 nucleotides read TGTGCCAGCAGTTTTGGGGGACTAGGGGGCGAGCAGTACTTC.

At least ten counts were recorded for this clonotype. The genes are TRBV7-2 and TRBJ2-3, with TRBD1 as a possible D gene (5 bases). The CDR3 is made up of 14 amino acids. V was shortened by 0 bases and J by 2 bases, with 6 bases between the two germline ends. The V gene's germline CDR1 is SGHTA and CDR2 FQGNSA. The chain's CDR3 is CASSLAGATDTQYF. In nucleotides, the CDR3 is TGTGCCAGCAGCTTAGCAGGGGCCACAGATACGCAGTATTTT.

This CDR3 reads CSASWGTHEQFF. CDR3 nucleotide sequence: TGCAGTGCTAGTTGGGGGACCCATGAGCAGTTCTTC. The rearrangement links TRBV20-1 to TRBJ2-1, with D perhaps assigned TRBD1 or TRBD2 (5 bases each). The CDR3 consists of 12 residues. The germline CDR1 and CDR2 sequences are DFQATT and SNEGSKA (reference sequence). Trimming pared 3 bases from V and 8 bases from J, leaving 11 bases between.

The table lists this clonotype with a count of one. Given the absence of the conserved phenylalanine or tryptophan at the CDR3 end, a read error is likely. J is TRBJ2-3 and V is TRBV28; D is uncertain. Germline lookup yields CDR1 MDHEN and CDR2 SYDVKM. This CDR3 has 14 amino acids. Between the trimmed V and J ends, which lost 6 bases and 3 bases, there was a span of 13 bases. The chain's CDR3 is CASSRSLATDTQYL. The CDR3 DNA reads TGTGCCAGCAGCCGTTCCCTCGCGACAGATACGCAGTATTTG.

This clonotype was found a few times. V is TRBV4-1 and J is TRBJ2-1, with D tentatively TRBD1 (6 bases). Trimming pared 4 bases from V and 0 bases from J, leaving 10 bases between. Per germline, CDR1 MGHRA and CDR2 YSYEKL. There are 15 residues in the CDR3. The CDR3 DNA reads TGCGCCAGCAGCCGGCAGGGGAGCTCCTACAATGAGCAGTTCTTC. Translated: CASSRQGSSYNEQFF.

This clonotype was seen only a few times. The V gene is TRBV9, the J gene TRBJ2-5; possible D gene TRBD1, 5 bases. Germline CDR1 and CDR2: SGDLS and YYNGEE. The CDR3 totals 15 residues. The V end was cut by 3 bases, the J end by 0 bases, with 12 bases between. The DNA of the CDR3 is TGTGCCAGCAGCGAGACAGAGATGTACCAAGAGACCCAGTACTTC. This sequence encodes CASSETEMYQETQYF.

The genes are TRBV20-1 and TRBJ2-3, with D uncertain. Germline assignment: CDR1 DFQATT and CDR2 SNEGSKA (reference sequence). The CDR3 totals 15 residues. Trimming stripped 0 bases from V and 0 bases from J, with 10 bases between. CDR3 region: CSARESSTSTDTQYF. The CDR3 coding sequence is TGCAGTGCTAGAGAAAGTAGCACTAGCACAGATACGCAGTATTTT.